The entry below describes one T cell receptor (beta chain). This clonotype came up a few times. Which antigen it targets is not known. No much larger clone is present one base from it, and per-base qualities are unavailable. The time point label corresponds to: newly diagnosed GD, antithyroid drugs for less than 3 months. For both TCR sequencing and RNA sequencing, RNA was extracted from PBMCs using TRIzol. The diagnosis of Graves' disease was made according to American Thyroid Association guidelines. The patients came from an endocrinology department in Xi'an, China. From each patient, approximately 10 milliliters of peripheral blood was collected into an EDTA anticoagulant tube. Ficoll Paque Plus density gradient separation was used to isolate PBMCs, and no further T cell sorting was performed. RNA quality was checked with an Agilent 2100 Bioanalyzer and agarose gel, and concentration with a NanoDrop 2000.

CDR1 SGHRS and CDR2 YFSETQ were looked up in the germline V gene. From the cysteine up to the phenylalanine, the CDR3 has a length of 15 residues. Only the CDR3 part of the read is kept: 45 bases, read in frame from the first base. Relative to germline, V is missing 5 bases and J is missing 0 bases, with 8 bases of the junction outside any gene match. Library preparation employed multiplex PCR. Reads for this sample came from an Illumina HiSeq 4000. To build TCR beta libraries, CDR3 regions were amplified by Arm-PCR using iRepertoire HTBI primers. Before sequencing, the PCR products underwent gel purification. The paper's data handling went like this. A total of roughly 67 TRBV and 14 TRBJ segments were identified across samples and were used for gene usage analysis of CDR3 amino acid clonotypes. COPE and FqMerger were used to merge filtered high-quality paired reads into contigs. Contigs were aligned with BLAST to IMGT TRBV, TRBD and TRBJ reference genes, and CDR3 was defined per IMGT. Any clonotype with a frequency above 0.1% was classified as a highly expanded clone. Shannon entropy served as the measure of repertoire diversity, while the Gini coefficient captured V-J evenness. A clonotype was considered public if more than one individual shared it. TCRdb cleaned the public reads at Q25 with fastp, built clones with MiXCR and kept in-frame beta chains. CDR3 protein duplicates are merged, each entry listing the most common genes and DNA. These V and J calls are TCRdb output, not the study's own analysis. The sample data list around 320,000 distinct CDR3 sequences, and 16% of these were observed just once. The top ten constitute about 32% of the sample.

This entry comes from a study of regulatory T cells in long-lasting Graves disease (TCRdb year 2021). Context from the whole study: Patients with newly diagnosed Graves' disease had been on antithyroid drugs for under 3 months. TCR sequencing covered around 13 persistent and some 20 newly diagnosed Graves' disease patients, 33 samples in total. The study took place in China and was registered as a clinical trial. Peripheral blood TCR sequencing and RNA sequencing compared persistent Graves' disease patients with newly diagnosed Graves' disease patients.

Findings and caveats that apply to the study as a whole: Persistent disease showed preferential use of TRBV28, TRBJ1-2 and TRBJ2-5, whereas newly diagnosed disease favored TRBV20-1 and TRBJ2-1. Compared with newly diagnosed patients, patients with persistent Graves' disease had lower TCR Shannon entropy and fewer highly expanded clones, which suggests clonal expansion. Sequencing and analysis were limited to the TCR beta chain. Persistent patients shared more public clonotypes among themselves (around 3,000) than newly diagnosed patients did (over 900). Peripheral blood alone was examined, since thyroid tissue, which constituted the primary lesion, could not be accessed. As a limitation, the authors acknowledged that the small sample size may reduce accuracy.

This same sample was also taken into another study, of T cells in Graves' hyperthyroidism and ophthalmopathy. The other study reports the following: A patient counted as having stable Graves' hyperthyroidism if no progression to ophthalmopathy occurred over 18 months of follow-up. Hyperthyroidism patients were aged 18 to 65 years and newly diagnosed, with disease duration of less than 2 months. The study excluded patients with uncontrolled infections, other autoimmune diseases, pregnancy or lactation. Diagnoses were based on clinical symptoms, serum thyroxine and TRAb, thyroid ultrasound and orbital computed tomography. For the first round of RT-PCR on the TCR CDR3, the HTBI primer set was used together with the Qiagen OneStep RT-PCR kit. Most expanded thyroid clonotypes (frequency above 0.001) were also detected in blood, a finding suggesting that blood repertoires may reflect thyroid immune responses. In cross-validation, a model built on a 13 V-J signature told ophthalmopathy apart from stable hyperthyroidism with approximately 90% sensitivity and about 81% specificity, and in testing the same model reached 80%/75%. In validation, progression to ophthalmopathy was predicted by the model with almost 71% sensitivity and approximately 78% specificity, a median of 6.5 months before onset. To identify distinguishing TCR V-J signatures, a discovery cohort of about 95 patients was used, comprising some 45 with Graves' ophthalmopathy and some 57 with stable Graves' hyperthyroidism. Prospective prediction of ophthalmopathy was tested in an independent validation cohort consisting of about 19 hyperthyroidism patients and some 17 patients who later progressed to ophthalmopathy. For training and testing, the 95 to 100 patients in the discovery cohort were randomly divided in a 7:3 ratio. The study also compared thyroid tissue and blood T-cell repertoires from over 5 Graves' hyperthyroidism patients. Following sampling, methimazole starting at 30 mg daily was given to hyperthyroidism patients, and high-dose intravenous methylprednisolone was given to ophthalmopathy patients. The libraries were constructed in a second round of multiplex PCR and then size-selected and purified. Libraries were sequenced paired-end with 100 bp reads on an Illumina HiSeq2000. SOAPnuke was used to process the raw data, with reads discarded if the reads contained adapters or uncalled bases, had a mean Phred below 15, or lacked an exact constant-primer or identifier match. High-quality paired reads were merged using COPE v1.2.5, and each unique nucleotide sequence was defined as a clonotype. MiTCR v1.1 was used to align the clonotypes against IMGT TRBV, TRBD and TRBJ reference segments. The analysis included only V-J combinations with a frequency above 0.0001, which together covered roughly 99% of the repertoires. The TCS score was defined as F50 (clonal expansion) divided by E x V (chaos), with BLOSUM62-based TCRdist calculated between CDR3 peptides within each V-J. Welch's t-statistics and random forest reduced fewer than 550 V-J features to 10 to 15, which were used in a naive Bayes classifier (R e1071). No statistical method was used to fix the sample size in advance, and group allocation was not hidden from the investigators. TCR Vbeta CDR3 sequencing of around 130 peripheral blood samples (43 ophthalmopathy, about 80 hyperthyroidism and roughly 17 progressor patients) is reported in the paper.

This receptor was obtained from a man in his forties with Graves disease. Donor details come from another sample of the same person, matched by shared clones. Sequences were derived from peripheral blood mononuclear cells (PBMCs), sampled at new diagnosis, from a patient treated with antithyroid drugs. The rearrangement combines TRBV5-1 with TRBJ2-7; TRBD1 lines up with 7 middle nucleotides. In nucleotide form, the sequence is TGCGCCAGCAGACCCGGGACAGCCGACTCCTACGAGCAGTACTTC. The encoded protein is CASRPGTADSYEQYF.